This T cell receptor beta chain was recorded in a study of cytomegalovirus exposure and HLA in healthy donors. Study-wide background: Tens of millions of unique TCRs from HLA-typed donors were held in an early release of data. Falling in the Caucasian-associated ancestry cluster were approximately 86% of some 400 genotyped donors.

CDR3 size: 15 residues. V gave up 7 bases and J gave up 2 bases, with 18 bases separating them. Looked up from germline, CDR1 is SEHNR and CDR2 is FQNEAQ (reference sequence). Findings and limits, study-wide: Earlier findings revealed that most TCR beta V segments proved productive either about 90% or about 30% of the time.

The PCR employed 60 Vbeta primers together with 13 Jbeta primers. Measured with immunoSEQ multiplex PCR; TCRdb has only the in-frame clones, and not every one. The data show roughly 290,000 clones, with about four fifths seen just once and about 0.29% held by the top ten. This clone was seen more than once but under ten times. Its antigen remains unknown. V is TRBV7-9 and J is TRBJ2-7; D gene unclear. The origin of this receptor is a girl aged 2 to 10 in good health and CMV-seronegative. Sequencing was performed on PBMCs. DNA for the CDR3: TGTGCCAGCAAGCCCCTTGACACTGAGACCTACGAGCAGTACTTC. It encodes CASKPLDTETYEQYF.